This TCR beta chain was obtained from a study of blood T cells in healthy people across ages. A second PCR of about 7 to 11 cycles used a sample-barcoded 5' primer and a J-beta primer mix. TCRdb independently ran MiXCR on the 5' RACE reads; one entry per CDR3 protein. The repertoire holds about 1.8 million distinct CDR3 sequences, with less than 50% as singletons. Sequenced: blood. The sequence came from a middle-aged woman in good health.

CDR3 DNA sequence: TGCAGTGCCAAGGACAGGGGGAATTCACCCCTCCACTTT. This gives the protein CSAKDRGNSPLHF. The chain carries TRBV20-1 and TRBJ1-6; 10 bases line up with TRBD1. The CDR3 sequence is 13 residues long. The germline V gene has CDR1 DFQATT and CDR2 SNEGSKA (reference sequence). J was trimmed by 7 bases and V by 6 bases; bases with no gene match: 3.